The 21 T cell receptor beta chains below come from one sample, sequenced in a study of cytomegalovirus exposure and HLA in healthy donors. Sequencing used immunoSEQ multiplex PCR; TCRdb keeps in-frame clones, though not all of them. The sample includes under 200,000 clones, 65% to 90% of them seen just once. Sequenced sample: PBMCs. The receptors derive from a young woman in good health and CMV-seronegative.

This sequence joins TRBV19 and TRBJ1-2, with 8 bases fitting TRBD1. V lost 10 bases and J lost 4; bases outside the gene matches: 8. This CDR3 contains 13 residues. Per germline, CDR1 LNHDA and CDR2 SQIVND (reference sequence). In DNA, the CDR3 is TGTGCCACACGGGACAGGTGGGGCTATGGCTACACCTTC. Translating it yields CATRDRWGYGYTF. The full variable domain, completed using reference TRBV19 and TRBJ1-2, is DGGITQSPKYLFRKEGQNVTLSCEQNLNHDAMYWYRQDPGQGLRLIYYSQIVNDFQKGDIAEGYSVSREKKESFPLTVTSAQKNPTAFYLCATRDRWGYGYTFGSGTRLTVV.

V and J are TRBV7-2 and TRBJ2-7, with 7 bases lining up with TRBD2. Germline V lookup: CDR1 SGHTA, CDR2 FQGNSA. The length of the CDR3 is 14 residues. V lost 5 bases and J lost 6; bases outside the gene matches: 10. The CDR3 protein is CASSVWVGTTEQYF. The CDR3 nucleotides read TGTGCCAGCAGCGTCTGGGTAGGGACTACCGAGCAGTACTTC. Full variable domain (missing parts from reference TRBV7-2 and TRBJ2-7): GAGVSQSPSNKVTEKGKDVELRCDPISGHTALYWYRQSLGQGLEFLIYFQGNSAPDKSGLPSDRFSAERTGGSVSTLTIQRTQQEDSAVYLCASSVWVGTTEQYFGPGTRLTVT.

The CDR3 DNA is TGCGCCAGCAGCGCACAGGGGTGGGACAATGAGCAGTTCTTC. Protein sequence: CASSAQGWDNEQFF. The chain has TRBV10-1 and TRBJ2-1, with 7 bases matching TRBD1. From germline, CDR1 is WNHNN and CDR2 SYGVQD (reference sequence). The ends lost 6 bases at V and 5 bases at J; junction bases unmatched: 7. The CDR3 runs to 14 residues.

V usage is TRBV5-1 and J usage is TRBJ2-7; weak D call: TRBD2 (5 bases). The CDR3 consists of 14 residues. CDR1 and CDR2 from the germline V gene are SGHRS and YFSETQ. Trimming removed 4 bases from V and 2 bases from J, with 13 bases in between. CDR3 DNA sequence: TGCGCCAGCAGCCCTGGACTCTTCCCCTACGAGCAGTACTTC. Translation: CASSPGLFPYEQYF.

The chain has TRBV19 and TRBJ2-7; TRBD2 aligns across 10 bases. CDR3 length equals 15 residues. The trim removed 3 bases at V and 2 bases at J, leaving 4 bases unmatched. Germline lookup yields CDR1 LNHDA and CDR2 SQIVND (reference sequence). CDR3 in DNA: TGTGCCAGTAGTATGTATCTAGCGGGGGCCTACGAGCAGTACTTC. Translating gives CASSMYLAGAYEQYF. The full variable domain, rest sourced from reference TRBV19 and TRBJ2-7, is DGGITQSPKYLFRKEGQNVTLSCEQNLNHDAMYWYRQDPGQGLRLIYYSQIVNDFQKGDIAEGYSVSREKKESFPLTVTSAQKNPTAFYLCASSMYLAGAYEQYFGPGTRLTVT.

V gene TRBV15 combines with J gene TRBJ2-7, with D perhaps TRBD2 (6 bases). The CDR3 length is 15 residues. CDR1 is LNHNV and CDR2 is YYDKDF in the germline V gene (reference sequence). V dropped 0 bases and J dropped 2 bases, with 11 bases sitting between them. The CDR3 spells CATSRDSSVPYEQYF. CDR3 in DNA: TGTGCCACCAGCAGAGATTCTAGCGTCCCCTACGAGCAGTACTTC.

CDR3: CTSRGQESNYGYTF. In nucleotides, the CDR3 is TGCACCAGCAGGGGACAGGAGAGTAACTATGGCTACACCTTC. The V and J genes are TRBV1 and TRBJ1-2; TRBD1, the table's D call, lacks a check against the DNA. TRBV1 is tagged as a pseudogene. The CDR3 covers 14 residues.

The rearrangement joins TRBV30 to TRBJ1-5; D is perhaps TRBD1 (6 bases). V was trimmed by 1 base and J by 5 bases, leaving 9 bases between them. CDR3 length: 13 amino acids. The germline gives CDR1 GTSNPN, CDR2 SVGIG (reference sequence). The CDR3 sequence: CAWSDSGDQPQHF. CDR3 nucleotide sequence: TGTGCCTGGAGTGACTCAGGGGATCAGCCCCAGCATTTT.

The gene calls are TRBV18 and TRBJ1-2; possible D gene TRBD1, 6 bases. The CDR3 spans 15 residues. Germline CDR1 and CDR2: KGHSH and LQKENI. The V gene lost 4 bases and the J gene lost 4 bases, with 16 bases spanning the gap. The CDR3 sequence: CASSLRTESLYGYTF. The CDR3 nucleotides read TGTGCCAGCTCACTCAGGACAGAGTCCCTCTATGGCTACACCTTC. Looking up the rest from reference TRBV18 and TRBJ1-2 gives the full variable domain: NAGVMQNPRHLVRRRGQEARLRCSPMKGHSHVYWYRQLPEEGLKFMVYLQKENIIDESGMPKERFSAEFPKEGPSILRIQQVVRGDSAAYFCASSLRTESLYGYTFGSGTRLTVV.

The chain's CDR3 is CASSFPGREWTEAFF. In DNA, the CDR3 is TGTGCCAGCAGCTTCCCAGGTCGAGAGTGGACTGAAGCTTTCTTT. The genes are TRBV7-2 and TRBJ1-1; D is uncertain. V shed 3 bases and J shed 5 bases, with 16 bases lying between them. Germline-derived CDR1 and CDR2 are SGHTA and FQGNSA. The CDR3 runs 15 residues.

The chain couples TRBV2 to TRBJ2-3; 7 bases map to TRBD2. V was pared by 8 bases and J by 1 base, with 9 bases of the junction left unmatched. CDR1 and CDR2 (germline): SNHLY, FYNNEI. The CDR3 has 15 residues. CDR3 DNA sequence: TGTGCCAGCGGCCCGCCGGGGAGGGGCACAGATACGCAGTATTTT. It specifies CASGPPGRGTDTQYF.

The chain uses TRBV15 and TRBJ1-3; D is undetermined. This CDR3 is built from 15 residues. Germline V CDR1 and CDR2: LNHNV, YYDKDF (reference sequence). Trimming took off 0 bases at V and 1 base at J, with 7 bases between the two ends. The CDR3 DNA follows: TGTGCCACCAGCAGAGACCCGTCTTCTGGAAACACCATATATTTT. This sequence encodes CATSRDPSSGNTIYF.

The rearrangement links TRBV7-9 to TRBJ1-1, with no clear D. Germline V gives CDR1 SEHNR, CDR2 FQNEAQ (reference sequence). This CDR3 is built from 10 residues. Trimming removed 5 bases from V and 10 bases from J, with 8 bases in between. The CDR3 protein is CASSRISAFF. DNA of the CDR3: TGTGCCAGCAGCCGTATATCAGCTTTCTTT.

This clone was found a few times. V is TRBV29-1 and J is TRBJ1-2, with 9 bases fitting TRBD1. This CDR3 has 13 amino acids. Germline CDR1 and CDR2: SQVTM and ANQGSEA. The V segment lost 3 bases and the J segment 8 bases; nucleotides outside the gene matches: 7. CDR3 amino acids: CSVDEQGAGGYTF. The CDR3 coding sequence is TGCAGCGTTGATGAACAGGGGGCAGGGGGCTACACCTTC.

The chain is built from TRBV6-1 and TRBJ2-7; TRBD2 is a possible D gene (5 bases). Germline V gives CDR1 MNHNS, CDR2 SASEGT. The CDR3 sequence is 15 residues long. Trimming cost V 7 bases and J 2 bases, with 18 bases left between them. The DNA for the CDR3 is TGTGCCAGCACCCCCGGGGATTCCACTACCTACGAGCAGTACTTC. This codes for CASTPGDSTTYEQYF.

J is TRBJ2-5 and V is TRBV14; tentative D call: TRBD1 (5 bases). Trimming shortened V by 4 bases and J by 4 bases, and 16 bases separated the two germline ends. The CDR3 loop spans 15 amino acids. Germline CDR1 and CDR2: SGHDN and FVKESK. CDR3 in amino acids: CASSRVSGYGETQYF. CDR3 sequence (DNA): TGTGCCAGCAGCCGGGTTTCAGGGTATGGAGAGACCCAGTACTTC.

This clone was detected once. The CDR3 region has the DNA TGTGCTAGTGGCCGGACACTGAGCAATCAGCCCCAGCATTTT. This codes for CASGRTLSNQPQHF. This chain links TRBV12-5 with TRBJ1-5, with D possibly matching TRBD1 (5 bases). With 6 bases removed from V and 1 base from J, the gap between germline ends came to 10 bases. CDR3 size: 14 residues. Germline V gene lookup returns CDR1 LGHNT and CDR2 FRNRAP.

This clone has only a few counts. The rearrangement links TRBV6-4 to TRBJ2-7, with TRBD1 matching over 7 bases. The CDR3 extends over 14 amino acids. V was clipped by 5 bases and J by 3 bases; unmatched bases: 7. Germline CDR1 and CDR2: MRHNA and SNTAGT. The CDR3 region is CASSRMAGGYEQYF. For the CDR3, the DNA is TGTGCCAGCAGTCGAATGGCAGGGGGCTACGAGCAGTACTTC.

The count of this clone is one. At one of its ends the junction is not consistent with the germline gene, which may arise from a read error. The chain joins TRBV2 to TRBJ1-5, with D perhaps matching TRBD1 (5 bases). The CDR3 runs to 16 residues. The germline V gene has CDR1 SNHLY and CDR2 FYNNEI. The CDR3 DNA is TGTGCCAGCAGTGAATCTGGGGGGTTTAGCTATCAGCCCCAGCATTTT. Translating gives CASSESGGFSYQPQHF.

A few counts support this clone. The V gene is TRBV7-6, the J gene TRBJ1-5; D uncertain. Trimming removed 5 bases at V and 0 bases at J, with 5 bases between. Germline-derived CDR1 and CDR2 are SGHVS and FNYEAQ. This CDR3 comprises 13 residues. In nucleotides, the CDR3 is TGTGCCAGCAGCCCTAATAGCAATCAGCCCCAGCATTTT. Protein: CASSPNSNQPQHF.

This clone has a single count. The chain joins TRBV2 to TRBJ1-3; D remains unclear. V was shortened by 4 bases and J by 0 bases, with 7 bases between the two germline ends. The length of the CDR3 is 14 residues. Germline CDR1 reads SNHLY; CDR2 reads FYNNEI. The CDR3 is CASSGSGSGNTIYF. The CDR3 DNA sequence: TGTGCCAGCAGTGGGTCGGGCTCTGGAAACACCATATATTTT. Using reference TRBV2 and TRBJ1-3 for the parts outside the CDR3, the full variable domain is EPEVTQTPSHQVTQMGQEVILRCVPISNHLYFYWYRQILGQKVEFLVSFYNNEISEKSEIFDDQFSVERPDGSNFTLKIRSTKLEDSAMYFCASSGSGSGNTIYFGEGSWLTVV.